The TCR beta chain described here comes from a study of blood T cell repertoires in COVID-19. The protocol was immunoSEQ multiplex PCR, while the TCRdb copy is restricted to in-frame clones and leaves out a portion. The table shows a few hundred thousand clones, with 89% occurring only once. The receptor was isolated from a woman aged 50 to 60 who had been exposed to COVID-19. Source material: PBMCs or T cells enriched from blood (not recorded which).

The CDR3 sequence: CASSFLSRWGGGADTQYF. CDR3 coding DNA: TGTGCCAGCAGCTTCCTCAGCCGGTGGGGGGGCGGTGCGGATACGCAGTATTTT. The chain combines TRBV7-8 with TRBJ2-3; D possibly corresponds to TRBD2 (7 bases). Trimming took 3 bases from V and 6 from J, leaving 25 bases between them. This CDR3 is 18 amino acids long. The germline V gene has CDR1 SGHVS and CDR2 FQNEAQ.